The 29 T cell receptor beta chains below were found in one sample sequenced in a study of regulatory T cells in long-lasting Graves disease. In building TCR beta libraries, iRepertoire HTBI primers were used together with Arm-PCR of CDR3 regions. MiXCR, run by TCRdb on the multiplex PCR reads, gives a single entry per CDR3 protein. The data show roughly 610,000 distinct CDR3 sequences, with about 15% seen just once and 12% held by the top ten. Indicated time point: newly diagnosed GD, antithyroid drugs for less than 3 months. After RNA was extracted from PBMCs, the TCR library was made from it. The sample was also linked to a second study, of T cells in Graves' hyperthyroidism and ophthalmopathy.

The sequencing here drew on peripheral blood mononuclear cells (PBMCs), taken at new diagnosis, from a patient treated with antithyroid drugs. These receptors originate from a man aged 18 to 29 with Graves disease.

The sample holds a few counts of this clonotype. J is TRBJ2-2 and V is TRBV19; D may be TRBD2 (6 bases). The CDR3 runs to 16 residues. The ends were cut back, 3 bases at V and 5 bases at J, with 16 bases in the middle. Germline CDR1 LNHDA, CDR2 SQIVND (reference sequence). The CDR3 reads CASSMLPGSRTGELFF. The DNA for the CDR3 is TGTGCCAGTAGTATGTTGCCCGGGAGTCGGACCGGGGAGCTGTTTTTT.

This clonotype appeared a few times. V usage is TRBV29-1 and J usage is TRBJ2-1, with a possible D match to TRBD1 (6 bases). CDR1 SQVTM and CDR2 ANQGSEA come from the germline V gene. The CDR3 is 15 residues long. The V and J ends lost 3 bases and 5 bases respectively, with 17 bases between them. As DNA, the CDR3 is TGCAGCGTTGACCACGGGACAACATGGGACAATGAGCAGTTCTTC. Residues: CSVDHGTTWDNEQFF.

V gene TRBV7-8 combines with J gene TRBJ1-3; TRBD1 might be the D (5 bases). V lost 6 bases and J 4 bases, leaving 7 bases between the germline ends. The CDR3 consists of 12 residues. Germline-derived CDR1 and CDR2 are SGHVS and FQNEAQ. The CDR3 here is CASRGPGNTIYF. CDR3 nucleotides: TGTGCCAGCAGGGGGCCAGGAAACACCATATATTTT.

This clonotype was counted many times. This chain connects TRBV2 to TRBJ2-3; TRBD2 is a possible D gene (5 bases). V shed 5 bases and J shed 4 bases, with 16 bases lying between them. The length of the CDR3 is 15 residues. CDR1 and CDR2 (germline): SNHLY, FYNNEI. CDR3 in amino acids: CASSTFGPEADTQYF. DNA for the CDR3: TGTGCCAGCAGTACCTTCGGTCCGGAGGCAGATACGCAGTATTTT.

This clonotype was recorded a few times. The chain carries TRBV7-3 and TRBJ2-2, with D perhaps matching TRBD1 or TRBD2 (6 bases each). Germline values: CDR1 SGHTA, CDR2 FQGTGA. The germline V and J ends were trimmed by 1 base and 0 bases, with 9 bases remaining between them. The CDR3 has 16 residues. The DNA of the CDR3 is TGTGCCAGCAGCTTAATGGGGGGCGCGAACACCGGGGAGCTGTTTTTT. Encoded protein: CASSLMGGANTGELFF.

This clonotype has ten or more counts. This rearrangement joins TRBV20-1 to TRBJ2-1; 7 nucleotides align to TRBD2. CDR1 and CDR2 from the germline V gene are DFQATT and SNEGSKA (reference sequence). The CDR3 totals 15 residues. Trimming at V came to 4 bases and at J to 0 bases, leaving 6 bases not matched to a gene. The DNA of the CDR3 is TGCAGTGCTACAACCGGGACTACCTCCTACAATGAGCAGTTCTTC. It encodes CSATTGTTSYNEQFF.

The chain combines TRBV24-1 with TRBJ2-1, with D possibly matching TRBD1 (7 bases). Looked up from germline, CDR1 is KGHDR and CDR2 is SFDVKD. The CDR3 is made up of 16 amino acids. Trimming left V 4 bases short and J 8 bases short, with 20 bases between. CDR3 sequence reads: CATSDPRQGGGYEQFF. In nucleotides, the CDR3 is TGTGCCACCAGTGACCCGAGACAGGGAGGCGGGTATGAGCAGTTCTTC.

This clonotype occurred many times. CDR3 DNA sequence: TGTGCCAGCAGCTTCGAGACTAGCGGGATTCCCAATGAGCAGTTCTTC. This translates into CASSFETSGIPNEQFF. This chain joins TRBV11-1 and TRBJ2-1, with 11 bases aligning to TRBD2. CDR1 and CDR2 from the germline V gene are SGHAT and FQDESV (reference sequence). V shed 3 bases, J shed 6 bases, and the junction held 7 bases outside the gene matches. This CDR3 region has 16 residues. Using reference TRBV11-1 and TRBJ2-1 for the parts outside the CDR3, the full variable domain is EAEVAQSPRYKITEKSQAVAFWCDPISGHATLYWYRQILGQGPELLVQFQDESVVDDSQLPKDRFSAERLKGVDSTLKIQPAELGDSAMYLCASSFETSGIPNEQFFGPGTRLTVL.

The chain employs TRBV3-1 and TRBJ2-7, with D possibly TRBD1 on 5 matching bases. Germline CDR1 is LGHDT and CDR2 is YNNKEL (reference sequence). V was trimmed by 8 bases and J by 0 bases, leaving 14 bases between them. The CDR3 spans 14 residues. For the CDR3, the DNA is TGTGCCAGCTCCGGACAAATGGGCTCCTACGAGCAGTACTTC. Translation gives CASSGQMGSYEQYF.

This clonotype was counted at least ten times. V gene TRBV28 combines with J gene TRBJ2-3, with D possibly TRBD1 on 5 matching bases. The germline V gene encodes CDR1 MDHEN and CDR2 SYDVKM. The V gene lost 2 bases and the J gene lost 6 bases, with 18 bases spanning the gap. The CDR3 length is 16 residues. The CDR3 is CASSLPFVQGTDTQYF. The CDR3 coding sequence is TGTGCCAGCAGTTTACCATTTGTGCAGGGAACGGATACGCAGTATTTT.

Only a few counts were recorded for this clonotype. The J gene is TRBJ1-4, the V gene TRBV5-1, with TRBD1 as a possible D gene (5 bases). CDR1 and CDR2 (germline): SGHRS, YFSETQ. This CDR3 comprises 15 residues. The V end was cut by 0 bases, the J end by 7 bases, with 13 bases between. The CDR3 sequence is CASSLGGTKGEKLFF. The CDR3 DNA follows: TGCGCCAGCAGCTTGGGAGGGACCAAGGGTGAAAAACTGTTTTTT.

This clonotype came up a few times. The chain couples TRBV5-1 to TRBJ2-1; 7 bases map to TRBD1. V shed 3 bases, J shed 7 bases, and the junction held 13 bases outside the gene matches. The CDR3 runs 16 residues. Germline V gene sequence: CDR1 SGHRS, CDR2 YFSETQ. The CDR3 is CASSSIRQGMGNEQFF. The CDR3 bases are TGCGCCAGCAGCTCCATCAGACAGGGTATGGGAAATGAGCAGTTCTTC.

This chain links TRBV28 with TRBJ1-5; D not certain. The V gene lost 6 bases and the J gene lost 0 bases, with 21 bases spanning the gap. This CDR3 contains 18 residues. The germline V gene has CDR1 MDHEN and CDR2 SYDVKM. In DNA, the CDR3 is TGTGCCAGCAGGCCCCCTCCGACGGGCACGTATAGCAATCAGCCCCAGCATTTT. Its protein product is CASRPPPTGTYSNQPQHF.

The chain carries TRBV15 and TRBJ1-5; D not certain. The V end was cut by 2 bases, the J end by 0 bases, with 17 bases between. Per germline, CDR1 LNHNV and CDR2 YYDKDF (reference sequence). There are 18 residues in the CDR3. The CDR3 here is CATSRPTWEDYSNQPQHF. In DNA form, the CDR3 reads TGTGCCACCAGCAGACCGACCTGGGAGGATTATAGCAATCAGCCCCAGCATTTT.

About this clonotype: A much larger clone lies a single base off, so this may be a read error. Written as DNA, the CDR3 is TGTGCCAGCAGGCCCCTATCGGCGGGAGGGCCAAGGGAGACCCAGTACTTC. It specifies CASRPLSAGGPRETQYF. The chain combines TRBV27 with TRBJ2-1, with 9 bases lining up with TRBD2. The end of the DNA is better explained by TRBJ2-5, so the J call may be wrong. The length of the CDR3 is 17 residues. Per the germline V gene, CDR1 is MNHEY and CDR2 is SMNVEV (reference sequence).

This clonotype was observed a handful of times. The CDR3 nucleotides read TGTGCCAGCAGCTTAGTTCAGTCCTACGAGCAGTACTTC. Translation gives CASSLVQSYEQYF. The chain carries TRBV11-2 and TRBJ2-7; D not certain. Trimming stripped 1 base from V and 1 base from J, with 5 bases between. This CDR3 comprises 13 residues. Germline V gene lookup returns CDR1 SGHAT and CDR2 FQNNGV. The full variable domain, its missing parts supplied by reference TRBV11-2 and TRBJ2-7, is EAGVAQSPRYKIIEKRQSVAFWCNPISGHATLYWYQQILGQGPKLLIQFQNNGVVDDSQLPKDRFSAERLKGVDSTLKIQPAKLEDSAVYLCASSLVQSYEQYFGPGTRLTVT.

This clonotype was detected only a few times. In nucleotides, the CDR3 is TGCGCCAGCAGCTCGAATTTCGGGGAGCTGTTTTTT. The encoded protein is CASSSNFGELFF. V is TRBV5-1 and J is TRBJ2-2; D is ambiguous. The V end was cut by 3 bases, the J end by 7 bases, with 7 bases between. Germline lookup yields CDR1 SGHRS and CDR2 YFSETQ. The CDR3 runs 12 residues.

There are many counts of this clonotype. The CDR3 protein is CASSYHRGDTSNTEAFF. The CDR3, as DNA: TGTGCCAGCAGTTACCACAGGGGGGATACGTCGAACACTGAAGCTTTCTTT. The chain couples TRBV6-4 to TRBJ1-1, with 8 bases identical to TRBD1. Germline CDR1 MRHNA, CDR2 SNTAGT. J was trimmed by 1 base and V by 5 bases; bases with no gene match: 12. CDR3 length equals 17 residues.

On this clonotype: This may stem from a read error, because a much larger clone lies one nucleotide away. V and J are TRBV2 and TRBJ1-1; 11 nucleotides agree with TRBD1. The CDR3 runs to 15 residues. With 4 bases clipped from V and 9 bases from J, the junction kept 10 bases outside the gene matches. From germline, CDR1 is SNHLY and CDR2 FYNNEI. CDR3 sequence reads: CASSGAGQGAAKAFF. CDR3 coding DNA: TGTGCCAGCAGTGGAGCCGGACAGGGGGCCGCCAAAGCTTTCTTT.

This clonotype showed up just a few times. The V gene is TRBV6-9, the J gene TRBJ2-7; possible D gene TRBD1, 8 bases. The germline CDR1 and CDR2 sequences are MNHGY and SVAAGI. With 4 bases removed from V and 3 bases from J, the gap between germline ends came to 16 bases. This CDR3 spans 15 amino acids. In DNA, the CDR3 is TGTGCCAGCAGTTTATCCTACAGGGGGGGCTACGAGCAGTACTTC. This gives the protein CASSLSYRGGYEQYF.

This clonotype was seen more than once but under ten times. The chain has TRBV5-5 and TRBJ1-6; weak D call: TRBD1 (5 bases). CDR1 SGHKS and CDR2 YYEKEE come from the germline V gene (reference sequence). The germline V and J ends were trimmed by 6 bases and 5 bases, with 9 bases remaining between them. The CDR3 sequence is 13 residues long. The CDR3 DNA follows: TGTGCCAGCACGTTCAGGGATAATTCACCCCTCCACTTT. It encodes CASTFRDNSPLHF.

The V gene is TRBV2, the J gene TRBJ1-5, with 9 bases lining up with TRBD1. The trim removed 6 bases at V and 9 bases at J, leaving 9 bases unmatched. Germline lookup yields CDR1 SNHLY and CDR2 FYNNEI. The CDR3 runs to 14 residues. CDR3 region: CASRGTGPFRPQHF. The CDR3, as DNA: TGTGCCAGCAGGGGGACAGGGCCCTTTCGGCCCCAGCATTTT.

This clonotype was picked up many times. The chain recombines TRBV20-1 with TRBJ1-6; D unresolved. With 3 bases removed from V and 9 bases from J, the gap between germline ends came to 6 bases. Germline V gene data show CDR1 as DFQATT and CDR2 as SNEGSKA (reference sequence). The length of the CDR3 is 11 residues. CDR3: CSARVGSPLHF. Here the CDR3 DNA reads TGCAGTGCTAGGGTGGGTTCACCCCTCCACTTT.

CDR3 amino acids: CASSEALRGRRSEQFF. CDR3 sequence (DNA): TGTGCCAGCAGTGAAGCGCTCAGAGGACGCCGGTCGGAGCAGTTCTTC. The chain has TRBV6-1 and TRBJ2-1; D uncertain. CDR3 length: 16 amino acids. V lost 0 bases and J 10 bases, leaving 19 bases between the germline ends. Per germline, CDR1 MNHNS and CDR2 SASEGT.

V is TRBV13 and J is TRBJ1-6; 7 nucleotides align to TRBD1. V lost 4 bases and J lost 10; bases outside the gene matches: 16. Per germline, CDR1 PRHDT and CDR2 FYEKMQ (reference sequence). The CDR3 has 17 residues. The CDR3 is CASSSRTKGAQGSPLHF. The CDR3 nucleotides are TGTGCCAGCAGCTCACGAACCAAGGGGGCCCAAGGGTCACCCCTCCACTTT.

The CDR3 DNA is TGTGCCAGCGGGACAGGGCCTCGGAATGAGCAGTTCTTC. This gives the protein CASGTGPRNEQFF. This sequence joins TRBV25-1 and TRBJ2-1; TRBD1 matches at 9 bases. After removal of 8 bases from V and 7 bases from J, the junction contained 6 bases not matched to a gene. The V gene's germline CDR1 is MGHDK and CDR2 SYGVNS. The length of the CDR3 is 13 residues.

The CDR3 spells CASSIDQGQGGAFF. CDR3 nucleotides: TGTGCCAGTAGTATAGATCAAGGACAGGGCGGCGCTTTCTTT. The chain links TRBV19 to TRBJ2-3, with 8 bases that match TRBD1. The end of the DNA aligns better with TRBJ1-1, so the J call may be wrong. The CDR3 spans 14 residues. CDR1 and CDR2 (germline): LNHDA, SQIVND (reference sequence).

This rearrangement joins TRBV12-5 to TRBJ1-5, with 10 positions matching TRBD1. This CDR3 spans 17 amino acids. The V gene end was trimmed by 6 bases and the J gene end by 7 bases; junction bases not matched to a gene: 15. Looked up from germline, CDR1 is LGHNT and CDR2 is FRNRAP. The CDR3 DNA follows: TGTGCTAGTGGCGCCGGGACAGGGGAGGGTGTAGAGCAGCCCCAGCATTTT. This encodes CASGAGTGEGVEQPQHF.

This clonotype was seen at least ten times. V gene TRBV12-3 or TRBV12-4 combines with J gene TRBJ1-5; 8 nucleotides match TRBD1. The CDR3 extends over 16 amino acids. With V trimmed by 6 bases and J by 2 bases, 9 bases remained unmatched. CDR3 nucleotide sequence: TGTGCCAGCAGCCGAGGACAGGGTTTGGGCAATCAGCCCCAGCATTTT. This codes for CASSRGQGLGNQPQHF.